This T cell receptor (beta chain) is from a study of identifying expanded T cells in peripheral blood. Assay: immunoSEQ multiplex PCR; the TCRdb copy retains only in-frame clones and omits some. The sample shows 85,000 to 95,000 clones, around nine tenths of them seen only once. The source material was blood. This clonotype was obtained from a person between 18 and 75 years old in good health.

Written as DNA, the CDR3 is TGTGCCAGTGGGAAGGGCTCCTACGAGCAGTACTTC. Amino acids: CASGKGSYEQYF. V and J are TRBV5-4 and TRBJ2-7, with D unclear. Germline V gives CDR1 SGHNT, CDR2 YYREEE (reference sequence). The CDR3 spans 12 residues. V was cut by 8 bases and J by 0 bases, with 9 bases left in between.